Following are 8 T cell receptor beta chains from one sample sequenced in a study of blood T cells in healthy people across ages. Next came a second PCR, run for about 6 to 12 cycles, which used a sample-barcoded 5' primer along with a J-beta primer mix. TCRdb recomputed calls from the 5' RACE reads with MiXCR, one row per CDR3 protein. The sample has more than 650,000 distinct CDR3 sequences; approximately 55% are singletons. The specimen was blood. The receptors shown here come from a man older than 75 in good health.

The chain has TRBV12-3 or TRBV12-4 and TRBJ1-5; 11 bases agree with TRBD1. The CDR3 spans 18 residues. V lost 3 bases and J lost 5; bases outside the gene matches: 12. The CDR3 DNA follows: TGTGCCAGCAGTTTTCAGGGACAGGGGGTAACATTAGATCAGCCCCAGCATTTT. The encoded protein is CASSFQGQGVTLDQPQHF.

The chain uses TRBV20-1 and TRBJ2-5, with D perhaps matching TRBD1 or TRBD2 (6 bases each). The germline CDR1 and CDR2 sequences are DFQATT and SNEGSKA (reference sequence). Trimming shortened V by 7 bases and J by 1 base, and 13 bases separated the two germline ends. The CDR3 runs 13 residues. CDR3 DNA sequence: TGCAGTGGTATAGGGGGAGGCCAAGAGACCCAGTACTTC. This sequence encodes CSGIGGGQETQYF.

The J gene is TRBJ2-7, the V gene TRBV29-1; D not resolved. V shed 4 bases and J shed 2 bases, with 12 bases lying between them. The CDR3 loop spans 13 amino acids. Germline V gives CDR1 SQVTM, CDR2 ANQGSEA. DNA for the CDR3: TGCAGCGTTGGGACGGAACATGCCTACGAGCAGTACTTC. This codes for CSVGTEHAYEQYF.

The chain employs TRBV6-1 and TRBJ2-7; 8 nucleotides agree with TRBD2. This CDR3 is 15 amino acids long. The junction had 5 bases not matched to a gene; V was cut back by 0 bases and J by 4 bases. Germline V lookup: CDR1 MNHNS, CDR2 SASEGT. For the CDR3, the DNA is TGTGCCAGCAGTGAAGCAGTAGCGGGGCTTTACGAGCAGTACTTC. This translates into CASSEAVAGLYEQYF.

The rearrangement uses TRBV28 and TRBJ1-1; the match to TRBD1 covers 8 bases. The CDR3 has 15 residues. Per germline, CDR1 MDHEN and CDR2 SYDVKM. Germline trimming cut 6 bases from V and 4 bases from J; bases unmatched to any gene: 10. CDR3 DNA: TGTGCCAGCAGCCGCCCGACAGGGGTGATCACTGAAGCTTTCTTT. Translating it yields CASSRPTGVITEAFF.

This clonotype appeared a few times. This rearrangement joins TRBV4-1 to TRBJ1-2, with unresolved D. CDR1 and CDR2 (germline): MGHRA, YSYEKL. CDR3 size: 13 residues. V lost 0 bases, J lost 6 bases, and 8 bases lay in between. CDR3 protein: CASSQEDGNGYTF. CDR3 bases: TGCGCCAGCAGCCAAGAGGACGGTAATGGCTACACCTTC.

The genes are TRBV24-1 and TRBJ1-2; possibly TRBD1 for D (5 bases). The CDR3 spans 15 residues. Germline CDR1 and CDR2: KGHDR and SFDVKD. With 2 bases removed from V and 8 bases from J, the gap between germline ends came to 17 bases. This chain's CDR3 is CATSDSGAIVGGYTF. CDR3 sequence (DNA): TGTGCCACCAGTGATTCCGGGGCTATAGTCGGAGGCTACACCTTC.

Many counts were recorded for this clonotype. V is TRBV7-6 and J is TRBJ2-5, with a weak D call TRBD2 (7 bases). The length of the CDR3 is 15 residues. V gave up 2 bases and J gave up 5 bases, with 15 bases separating them. Germline-derived CDR1 and CDR2 are SGHVS and FNYEAQ. DNA of the CDR3: TGTGCCAGCAGCTTAAGCGGGACATCTGGTGAGACCCAGTACTTC. Translated, it gives CASSLSGTSGETQYF.